The 20 T cell receptor beta chains presented below share a single source sample, sequenced in a study of blood T cell repertoires in COVID-19. The method was immunoSEQ multiplex PCR; TCRdb's version includes in-frame clones alone and lacks a portion of them. This table holds some 330,000 clones, 75% to 90% found once. The sample consisted of PBMCs or T cells enriched from blood (not recorded which). The source is a man younger than 45 who had recovered from COVID-19.

This chain connects TRBV5-1 to TRBJ1-1; 8 positions agree with TRBD1. V shed 4 bases and J 1 base; nucleotides not matched to a gene: 6. From germline, CDR1 is SGHRS and CDR2 YFSETQ. CDR3 length: 15 amino acids. The CDR3 DNA reads as TGCGCCAGCAGCACCCTCGGGACAGGGAACACTGAAGCTTTCTTT. Translation: CASSTLGTGNTEAFF.

This clone was observed a handful of times. The chain has TRBV30 and TRBJ2-7, with unresolved D. CDR3 length equals 14 residues. Trimming removed 3 bases at V and 3 bases at J, with 15 bases between. Germline CDR1 is GTSNPN and CDR2 is SVGIG (reference sequence). The CDR3 protein is CAWRGAPKFYEQYF. CDR3 coding DNA: TGTGCCTGGAGAGGAGCACCCAAATTCTACGAGCAGTACTTC.

J is TRBJ2-1 and V is TRBV10-1, with TRBD2 identical over 10 bases. The CDR3 is 13 amino acids. V trimming: 10 bases; J trimming: 9 bases; junction bases outside the gene matches: 9. Germline V gene sequence: CDR1 WNHNN, CDR2 SYGVQD (reference sequence). The CDR3 bases are TGCGCCACCCAAGCGGGGGGGCTCGGTGAGCAGTTCTTC. It yields the protein CATQAGGLGEQFF.

In this sample, this clone turned up a few times. The chain uses TRBV27 and TRBJ1-6; D uncertain. V lost 8 bases and J lost 8, with 13 bases in between. CDR3 size: 13 residues. Germline CDR1 reads MNHEY; CDR2 reads SMNVEV (reference sequence). The CDR3 nucleotides are TGTGCCAGCGGCCAAAACCCCGATTCACCCCTCCACTTT. Translating gives CASGQNPDSPLHF.

V gene TRBV6-5 combines with J gene TRBJ2-1; TRBD1 aligns across 7 bases. This CDR3 is built from 14 residues. Germline assignment: CDR1 MNHEY and CDR2 SVGAGI. J was trimmed by 5 bases and V by 1 base; bases with no gene match: 2. CDR3 sequence: CASSYFTGDNEQFF. The CDR3 bases are TGTGCCAGCAGTTACTTCACAGGGGACAATGAGCAGTTCTTC.

The chain employs TRBV2 and TRBJ2-6; 7 nucleotides line up with TRBD1. The V segment lost 6 bases and the J segment 0 bases; nucleotides outside the gene matches: 5. Germline CDR1 reads SNHLY; CDR2 reads FYNNEI. CDR3 length equals 16 residues. DNA for the CDR3: TGTGCCAGCAGCCTCGGGACAGTCTCTGGGGCCAACGTCCTGACTTTC. Encoded protein: CASSLGTVSGANVLTF.

This clone has a single count. The chain couples TRBV5-1 to TRBJ2-1, with D possibly TRBD1 on 6 matching bases. Between the trimmed V and J ends, which lost 3 bases and 9 bases, there was a span of 25 bases. In germline, CDR1 is SGHRS, CDR2 YFSETQ. The CDR3 is 17 amino acids. The DNA of the CDR3 is TGCGCCAGCAGCTGGGACGGGACAAGCAGTTCCCTCGGTGAGCAGTTCTTC. It codes for CASSWDGTSSSLGEQFF.

The V and J genes are TRBV2 and TRBJ2-4, with D possibly being TRBD2 (5 bases). In germline, CDR1 is SNHLY, CDR2 FYNNEI. V was trimmed by 1 base and J by 0 bases, leaving 10 bases between them. The CDR3 totals 16 residues. DNA of the CDR3: TGTGCCAGCAGTGAAGGTGCCGGGATAGCCAAAAACATTCAGTACTTC. It specifies CASSEGAGIAKNIQYF.

The J gene is TRBJ1-2, the V gene TRBV6-5; maybe TRBD1 (5 bases). The CDR3 has 15 amino acids. Germline CDR1 is MNHEY and CDR2 is SVGAGI. Trimming stripped 7 bases from V and 4 bases from J, with 19 bases between. The CDR3 DNA follows: TGTGCCAGCAACGGAAGGGCAGGGCCACTCTATGGCTACACCTTC. Translation gives CASNGRAGPLYGYTF.

The rearrangement joins TRBV23-1 to TRBJ2-5, with D tentatively TRBD1 (6 bases). TRBV23-1 carries the ORF label, with uncertain function. Trimming stripped 0 bases from V and 4 bases from J, with 21 bases between. CDR3 size: 18 residues. This CDR3 is CASSQSGQPGVCRETQYF. The CDR3 DNA reads TGCGCCAGCAGTCAATCCGGCCAGCCAGGGGTTTGCCGAGAGACCCAGTACTTC.

The V gene is TRBV12-3 or TRBV12-4, the J gene TRBJ1-3; the D is unclear. The CDR3 extends over 13 amino acids. Trimming cost V 6 bases and J 4 bases, with 10 bases left between them. In DNA, the CDR3 is TGTGCCAGCAGGGTGGGAGGGGGAAACACCATATATTTT. Translation: CASRVGGGNTIYF.

V is TRBV4-2 and J is TRBJ2-3; TRBD2 matches 7 bases. The V segment lost 4 bases and the J segment 1 base; nucleotides outside the gene matches: 11. CDR3 length: 17 residues. CDR1 is LGHNA and CDR2 is YNFKEQ in the germline V gene. In DNA, the CDR3 is TGTGCCAGCAGCCTAGACTCACGGGGGGTTGGCACAGATACGCAGTATTTT. Translating gives CASSLDSRGVGTDTQYF.

This clone was seen a handful of times. The rearrangement uses TRBV2 and TRBJ2-1, with D possibly matching TRBD2 (6 bases). The ends were cut back, 8 bases at V and 8 bases at J, with 13 bases in the middle. The CDR3 is made up of 12 amino acids. The germline gives CDR1 SNHLY, CDR2 FYNNEI. The CDR3 bases are TGTGCCAGCCGACTAGTTGGCGATGAGCAGTTCTTC. Encoded protein: CASRLVGDEQFF.

This chain uses TRBV27 with TRBJ2-5; D uncertain. The CDR3 has 13 residues. CDR1 is MNHEY and CDR2 is SMNVEV in the germline V gene (reference sequence). V was pared by 5 bases and J by 5 bases, with 12 bases between. In DNA form, the CDR3 reads TGTGCCAGCAGTCTCCAGTACGGGGAGACCCAGTACTTC. It is translated as CASSLQYGETQYF.

The chain is built from TRBV7-2 and TRBJ1-2, with D perhaps matching TRBD1 (6 bases). Germline CDR1 and CDR2: SGHTA and FQGNSA. This CDR3 is built from 14 residues. V lost 1 base and J lost 4, with 10 bases in between. The CDR3 coding sequence is TGTGCCAGCAGCTTAGACACAGGGTTCTATGGCTACACCTTC. Its protein is CASSLDTGFYGYTF.

The chain is built from TRBV5-1 and TRBJ1-1, with D tentatively TRBD1 (6 bases). The CDR3 extends over 15 amino acids. The germline gives CDR1 SGHRS, CDR2 YFSETQ. The V and J ends lost 1 base and 0 bases respectively, with 10 bases between them. CDR3 bases: TGCGCCAGCAGCTTGCCGACAGGACTGAACACTGAAGCTTTCTTT. Its protein is CASSLPTGLNTEAFF.

This rearrangement joins TRBV5-4 to TRBJ1-6, with a tentative D call TRBD1 (6 bases). The germline CDR1 and CDR2 sequences are SGHNT and YYREEE (reference sequence). The CDR3 loop spans 16 amino acids. V was cut by 3 bases and J by 7 bases, with 17 bases left in between. In DNA form, the CDR3 reads TGTGCCAGCAGCTCAAGAGGGGGGGCTGGGAATTCACCCCTCCACTTT. Encoded protein: CASSSRGGAGNSPLHF.

The chain joins TRBV12-3 or TRBV12-4 to TRBJ1-1; D is unclear. Trimming left V 8 bases short and J 1 base short, with 8 bases between. CDR3 length: 12 residues. The CDR3 is CASGGRNTEAFF. The CDR3 bases are TGTGCCAGCGGCGGGAGGAACACTGAAGCTTTCTTT.

The chain carries TRBV19 and TRBJ1-1; tentatively, D is TRBD1 (6 bases). The CDR3 is 19 amino acids. The germline gives CDR1 LNHDA, CDR2 SQIVND (reference sequence). The ends were cut back, 5 bases at V and 2 bases at J, with 27 bases in the middle. CDR3 nucleotides: TGTGCCAGTAGTGCCTACGGGACACCCGGGAAATCCTATAACACTGAAGCTTTCTTT. It encodes CASSAYGTPGKSYNTEAFF. Drawing the rest from reference TRBV19 and TRBJ1-1, the complete variable domain is DGGITQSPKYLFRKEGQNVTLSCEQNLNHDAMYWYRQDPGQGLRLIYYSQIVNDFQKGDIAEGYSVSREKKESFPLTVTSAQKNPTAFYLCASSAYGTPGKSYNTEAFFGQGTRLTVV.

The V gene is TRBV5-1, the J gene TRBJ1-5; D gene uncertain. Looked up from germline, CDR1 is SGHRS and CDR2 is YFSETQ. V was shortened by 0 bases and J by 7 bases, with 11 bases between the two germline ends. This CDR3 is 14 amino acids long. DNA for the CDR3: TGCGCCAGCAGCTTGGGTGAGGGAGCGCAGCCCCAGCATTTT. Translating gives CASSLGEGAQPQHF.